These T cell receptor beta chains were read from a single sample in a study of regulatory T cells in long-lasting Graves disease. From the multiplex PCR reads, TCRdb called clonotypes with MiXCR, one entry per CDR3 protein. The table includes about 470,000 distinct CDR3 sequences, more than 20% detected once. This material consisted of peripheral blood mononuclear cells (PBMCs), taken when the disease was refractory, from a patient treated with antithyroid drugs. These receptor sequences come from a female donor with Graves disease. Both conserved end residues are part of each CDR3. D genes are given only for firm matches. Size is omitted from some rows. Given values are once, few, many or a class for expanded clones.

TRBV28	many	TRBJ2-2	-	TGTGCCAGCAGTTTACGCCTTCGGATTGACACCGGGGAGCTGTTTTTT	CASSLRLRIDTGELFF
TRBV19	-	TRBJ2-5	-	TGTGCCAGTAGTATTGGTTCCGAGACCCAGTACTTC	CASSIGSETQYF
TRBV5-1	-	TRBJ1-2	-	TGCGCCAGCAGCTTGACGGCAGGTTCATATGGCTACACCTTC	CASSLTAGSYGYTF
TRBV27	-	TRBJ1-2	TRBD1	TGTGCCAGCAGTTTTGGTGGGACAGGGGCCCTTCGTTGGTATGGCTACACCTTC	CASSFGGTGALRWYGYTF
TRBV27	-	TRBJ2-7	TRBD2	TGTGCCAGCAGTGCCCCGACTAGCGGAGCGTACGAGCAGTACTTC	CASSAPTSGAYEQYF
TRBV5-1	-	TRBJ1-6	TRBD1	TGCGCCAGCAGTACTACAGGGGAACCATGGAATTCACCCCTCCACTTT	CASSTTGEPWNSPLHF
TRBV11-2	few	TRBJ2-5	-	TGTGCCAGCAGCTTAGGAACAGAAGCTAGTCCCACCCAAGAGACCCAGTACTTC	CASSLGTEASPTQETQYF
TRBV27	-	TRBJ2-7	-	TGTGCCAGCAGTTTATATGGGGGTATTCTCTCCTACGAGCAGTACTTC	CASSLYGGILSYEQYF
TRBV14	-	TRBJ1-6	-	TGTGCCAGCAGCCAAGCCAGCGTGTATAATTCACCCCTCCACTTT	CASSQASVYNSPLHF
TRBV7-8	many	TRBJ1-6	-	TGTGCCAGCAGCTTAGCTCTATTTGTAAAGCAGGGTACTCCACCCCTCCACTTT	CASSLALFVKQGTPPLHF
TRBV27	-	TRBJ2-7	TRBD1	TGTGCCAGTGCGGGACAGGGGGTACAGGAGCAGTACTTC	CASAGQGVQEQYF
TRBV4-2	-	TRBJ1-2	TRBD1	TGTGCCAGCAGCCAAGACACAGGGGAAGGCTATGGCTACACCTTC	CASSQDTGEGYGYTF
TRBV6-2/TRBV6-3	many	TRBJ2-7	TRBD1	TGTGCCAGCAGAACCCGGGACAGCTCCTACGAGCAGTACTTC	CASRTRDSSYEQYF
TRBV11-2	many	TRBJ2-7	-	TGTGCCAGCAGAGCGGACGTATCAAGCTCCTACGAGCAGTACTTC	CASRADVSSSYEQYF
TRBV5-1	few	TRBJ1-2	TRBD1	TGCGCCAGCAACTATCCCTCGGGACAGGGGGCAGGCTATGGCTACACCTTC	CASNYPSGQGAGYGYTF
TRBV30	few	TRBJ2-2	-	TGTGCCTGGAGTGATTTTGTAGGGGAGCTGTTTTTT	CAWSDFVGELFF
TRBV12-3/TRBV12-4	many	TRBJ2-1	TRBD2	TGTGCCAGCAGTTTAAGAGTGGCGGGAGTAGACAATGAGCAGTTCTTC	CASSLRVAGVDNEQFF
TRBV20-1	few	TRBJ2-7	TRBD1	TGCAGTGCTAGGACAGGGGACTTCTACGAGCAGTACTTC	CSARTGDFYEQYF
TRBV9	few	TRBJ2-5	TRBD1	TGTGCCAGCAGCCCCTACTCGGGACAGGGGGGAACCCAGTACTTC	CASSPYSGQGGTQYF
TRBV5-1	few	TRBJ2-2	TRBD1	TGCGCCAGCAGCTTCAAGGGGACAGACACCGGGGAGCTGTTTTTT	CASSFKGTDTGELFF
TRBV20-1	many	TRBJ2-7	TRBD2	TGCAGTGCCAACGGACCGGGAGGGGCCTACGAGCAGTACTTC	CSANGPGGAYEQYF
TRBV28	few	TRBJ1-5	TRBD1	TGTGCCAGCAGTTTATCCCACAGGGGGCCCGGAAATCAGCCCCAGCATTTT	CASSLSHRGPGNQPQHF
TRBV28	-	TRBJ2-5	-	TGTGCCAGCAGTTTATTACAGGGAGAGACCCAGTGCTTC	CASSLLQGETQCF
TRBV10-2	many	TRBJ2-7	-	TGCGCCAGCAGCCGAACAGGGTTGGAAGAGCAGTACTTC	CASSRTGLEEQYF
TRBV5-1	-	TRBJ2-2	-	TGCGCCAGCAGCTTTGAGGCGTCCGGGGAGCTGTTTTTT	CASSFEASGELFF
TRBV9	few	TRBJ1-1	-	TGTGCCAGCAGCGTGGAGGGAAGGGTGAACACTGAAGCTTTCTTT	CASSVEGRVNTEAFF
TRBV6-5	many	TRBJ1-1	-	TGTGCCAGCAGTTACTCGATTGAGGGAAACACTGAAGCTTTCTTT	CASSYSIEGNTEAFF
TRBV7-6	-	TRBJ2-2	-	TGTGCCAGCAGCTCCACGTGGGGGGAGGACGGGGAGCTGTTTTTT	CASSSTWGEDGELFF
TRBV29-1	many	TRBJ2-7	-	TGCAGCCGGGCGGTCTACGAGCAGTACTTC	CSRAVYEQYF
TRBV9	-	TRBJ2-5	TRBD2	TGTGCCAGCAGCGTGGGACTAGAGGGGGAGACCCAGTACTTC	CASSVGLEGETQYF
TRBV6-1	few	TRBJ1-2	-	TGTGCCAGCAGTACGCCCCGTAGGGGCAACTATGGCTACACCTTC	CASSTPRRGNYGYTF
TRBV27	large	TRBJ2-5	TRBD1	TGTGCCAGCAGTTTATTGAACAGGGGCCTCCAAGAGACCCAGTACTTC	CASSLLNRGLQETQYF
TRBV12-3/TRBV12-4	many	TRBJ1-1	-	TGTGCCAGCAGTTTATCGGGTCCTGAAGCTTTCTTT	CASSLSGPEAFF
TRBV18	-	TRBJ2-7	-	TGTGCCAGCTCACCCTCGGACGCCTACGAGCAGTACTTC	CASSPSDAYEQYF
TRBV24-1	-	TRBJ2-3	-	TGTGCCACCAGTGACCCGCACAGGGACCCAACCGATACGCAGTATTTT	CATSDPHRDPTDTQYF
TRBV12-3/TRBV12-4	many	TRBJ1-1	-	TGTGCCAGCAGGCATGGGAAGAACACTGAAGCTTTCTTT	CASRHGKNTEAFF
TRBV20-1	few	TRBJ1-5	-	TGCAGTGCCTCCAGCCAAGGGGTCGGGGGGGCTAATCAGCATTTT	CSASSQGVGGANQHF
TRBV30	-	TRBJ2-2	-	TGTGCCTGGAGTGGCCCCGGAACTAACACCGGGGAGCTGTTTTTT	CAWSGPGTNTGELFF
TRBV20-1	-	TRBJ2-3	TRBD2	TGCAGTGCTAGAGGGACTAGCGGGCGGATCCAGTATTTT	CSARGTSGRIQYF
TRBV5-5	-	TRBJ1-5	TRBD1	TGTGCCAGCAGCTTGGATTTGGGGGACAGTAAGCATTTT	CASSLDLGDSKHF
TRBV11-2	-	TRBJ2-3	TRBD1	TGTGCCAGCAGCTTAGCCCCGTCGGACAGGACCACCGCAGATACGCAGTATTTT	CASSLAPSDRTTADTQYF
TRBV19	-	TRBJ2-6	TRBD1	TGTGCCAGTAGGGCCGGGACAGCTACTTCGGGGGCCAACGTCCTGACTTTC	CASRAGTATSGANVLTF
TRBV30	many	TRBJ1-2	TRBD1	TGTGCCTGGGGAGGACGCACAGGGGTTGATGGCTACACCTTC	CAWGGRTGVDGYTF
TRBV6-1	-	TRBJ2-7	-	TGTGCCAGCAGGGGGGCCGGCGGCTCCTACGAGCAGTACTTC	CASRGAGGSYEQYF
TRBV12-3/TRBV12-4	-	TRBJ1-6	TRBD1	TGTGCCAGCAGTTTTGAGGGGGCGCGTTCACCCCTCCACTTT	CASSFEGARSPLHF
TRBV9	-	TRBJ2-7	TRBD2	TGTGCCAGCAGCGTAGGACCTCCCGGGAGTAGCGGGAGGTTCCACGAGCAGTACTTC	CASSVGPPGSSGRFHEQYF
TRBV6-2/TRBV6-3	many	TRBJ1-1	TRBD1	TGTGCCAGCAGTTACACAGGGGTAGGCACTGAAGCTTTCTTT	CASSYTGVGTEAFF
TRBV4-1	many	TRBJ1-2	TRBD1	TGCGCCAGCAGCCAACTAGGACAGGGTGGCGGCTACACCTTC	CASSQLGQGGGYTF
TRBV29-1	many	TRBJ2-5	-	TGCAGCGTCGCATTAGTTTCCCCGGGGGAGACCCAGTACTTC	CSVALVSPGETQYF
TRBV5-1	-	TRBJ2-4	-	TGCGCCAGCAGCACCGGGACAAAGGACATTCAGTACTTC	CASSTGTKDIQYF
TRBV20-1	many	TRBJ1-5	TRBD1	TGCAGTGCTAGGGGGACAGGGGCAAGTCAGCCCCAGCATTTT	CSARGTGASQPQHF
TRBV3-1	-	TRBJ2-4	TRBD2	TGTGCCAGCAGCCAAGACGGGAGGGATAGGGACATTCAGTACTTC	CASSQDGRDRDIQYF
TRBV28	many	TRBJ2-5	TRBD2	TGTGCCAGCAGTTCGGGACTAGCGGGAGAAGAGACCCAGTACTTC	CASSSGLAGEETQYF
TRBV29-1	few	TRBJ1-3	-	TGCAGCGTCAGGGGTATCGCTGGAAACACCATATATTTT	CSVRGIAGNTIYF
TRBV11-1	many	TRBJ1-1	-	TGTGCCAGCAGCTTAGGTGACGAAGCTTTCTTT	CASSLGDEAFF
TRBV18	few	TRBJ2-2	-	TGTGCCAGCTCGGGCCAGGCCGGGGAGCTGTTTTTT	CASSGQAGELFF
TRBV30	-	TRBJ1-1	-	TGTGCCTGGAGTCCCGAAGGGGGCACTGAAGCTTTCTTT	CAWSPEGGTEAFF
TRBV5-5	many	TRBJ1-2	TRBD1	TGTGCCAGCAGCTTGGCCCTACTCCAGACAGGGGGCGATGGCTACACCTTC	CASSLALLQTGGDGYTF
TRBV7-2	many	TRBJ1-2	-	TGTGCCAGCAGCTTAAGTCAGGCCCCGAATGGCTACACCTTC	CASSLSQAPNGYTF
TRBV20-1	few	TRBJ2-1	TRBD2	TGCAGTGCTAGACCACTAGCGAGGAACAACAATGAGCAGTTCTTT	CSARPLARNNNEQFF